What follows describes a single T cell receptor (beta chain). What it binds is unknown. The germline V gene has CDR1 KGHSH and CDR2 LQKENI. V lost 3 bases, J lost 5 bases, and 22 bases lay in between. The CDR3 has 18 amino acids. Original processing methods: ImmunoSEQ only sent back junction sequences with no quality scores, so filtering was done differently. Data came from immunoSEQ multiplex PCR; TCRdb stores just in-frame clones and leaves some out. D and trimming come from the DNA, and the V and J calls and clone size come from that table. The sample yields some 2,100,000 clones, around 95% seen once. This sample is part of a study of shared clonotypes between healthy human individuals. Overall study context: Donors had three CD4 naive, three CD4 memory, two CD8 naive and one CD8 memory plate apiece. Study-wide results and limits: Clonotypes not shared had lower generation probabilities than those common to all four donors. Richness estimates generally favored naive over memory subsets.

This chain links TRBV18 with TRBJ2-2, with a possible D match to TRBD2 (6 bases). The TCR comes from a man in his late teens or twenties in good health. Specimen: naive CD4+ T cells sorted from blood. The sample's subset: CD45RA+ positively selected. CDR3 nucleotides: TGTGCCAGCTCACCCCCCGGAGGAATAGCAGGAGGGACCGGGGAGCTGTTTTTT. Its protein product is CASSPPGGIAGGTGELFF.